Sequencing of this TCR beta chain was carried out in a study of T-cell memory formation after mild COVID-19. Study observations and caveats: There was a balanced CD4/CD8 profile in clones contracting day 15 to 85, and later expanders leaned CD4+. The main location of contracting CD4+ clones was CM and EM, and that of contracting CD8+ clones was EMRA. Cross-reactive memory apparently joined, as some responding clones appeared in pre-infection memory.

This clonotype was seen a handful of times. What it binds is not known. From 5'RACE with constant-segment primers came TCR alpha and TCR beta cDNA libraries that carried sample barcodes and UMIs. TCRdb redid the calling of the 5' RACE reads with MiXCR, one entry per CDR3 protein. The sample has about 340,000 distinct CDR3 sequences, about 20% seen once. Sequences were obtained from PBMCs or a T cell subset sorted from them (not recorded which). The source of this sequence is a man younger than 35 who had mild COVID-19 (a few samples of this study predate the infection). Cell type and time point are not known.

Here the CDR3 reads CASSFNRGPLQYEQYV. DNA for the CDR3: TGTGCCAGCAGTTTTAACAGGGGCCCCCTGCAATACGAGCAGTACGTC. The chain carries TRBV28 and TRBJ2-7; TRBD1 aligns across 7 bases. V trimming: 3 bases; J trimming: 4 bases; junction bases outside the gene matches: 12. The CDR3 totals 16 residues. Per germline, CDR1 MDHEN and CDR2 SYDVKM.